Each of the 32 T cell receptor beta chains below was sequenced from the same sample in a study of T cells in Graves' hyperthyroidism and ophthalmopathy. RNA transcripts were the template for amplifying TCR beta CDR3 regions. The HTBI primer set served for first-round RT-PCR of the TCR CDR3. TCRdb reanalysed the multiplex PCR reads using MiXCR and keeps one entry per CDR3 protein. The profile covers under 350,000 distinct CDR3 sequences, with less than 30% appearing a single time and roughly 24% taken by the ten largest. Source material: blood. Receptors were obtained from a man aged 40-55 years with Graves' hyperthyroidism that later progressed to Graves' ophthalmopathy.

The chain links TRBV11-1 to TRBJ1-1; D is uncertain. In germline, CDR1 is SGHAT, CDR2 FQDESV (reference sequence). V shed 2 bases and J shed 0 bases, with 13 bases lying between them. This CDR3 region has 16 residues. The CDR3 sequence is CASSLSLSPMNTEAFF. CDR3 nucleotides: TGTGCCAGCAGCTTATCCCTGAGCCCCATGAACACTGAAGCTTTCTTT.

In this sample, this clonotype turned up a few times. The chain is built from TRBV2 and TRBJ2-5; 13 nucleotides align to TRBD2. Germline V gene lookup returns CDR1 SNHLY and CDR2 FYNNEI. Trimming removed 8 bases from V and 4 bases from J; junction bases left unmatched: 7. The CDR3 length is 15 residues. In nucleotides, the CDR3 is TGTGCCAGCGGACTAGCGGGAGTAAGGTCAGAGACCCAGTACTTC. This gives the protein CASGLAGVRSETQYF.

This clonotype was recorded at least ten times. Written as DNA, the CDR3 is TGTGCCACGAGGCCAGCAAGGGGGAATGAAGCTTTCTTT. Translation: CATRPARGNEAFF. The J gene is TRBJ1-1, the V gene TRBV6-2 or TRBV6-3; maybe TRBD1 (6 bases). The CDR3 covers 13 residues. Trimming stripped 10 bases from V and 7 bases from J, with 19 bases between. Germline CDR1 and CDR2: MNHEY and SVGEGT.

The V gene is TRBV6-5, the J gene TRBJ2-5; possibly TRBD1 for D (5 bases). V shed 2 bases and J shed 1 base, with 14 bases lying between them. Germline-derived CDR1 and CDR2 are MNHEY and SVGAGI. This CDR3 has 16 amino acids. DNA of the CDR3: TGTGCCAGCAGTTACCGCTTCGGCAGGGCCCAAGAGACCCAGTACTTC. Protein: CASSYRFGRAQETQYF.

In this sample, this clonotype turned up many times. The genes are TRBV29-1 and TRBJ2-5; 7 nucleotides match TRBD1. J was trimmed by 1 base and V by 6 bases; bases with no gene match: 8. The length of the CDR3 is 14 residues. CDR1 and CDR2 (germline): SQVTM, ANQGSEA. CDR3 sequence reads: CSVEPDRAQETQYF. The CDR3 region has the DNA TGCAGCGTGGAACCTGACAGGGCCCAAGAGACCCAGTACTTC.

This clonotype was recorded at least ten times. The chain carries TRBV15 and TRBJ1-1; 9 bases agree with TRBD1. V dropped 0 bases and J dropped 1; count of bases not matched to a gene: 9. This CDR3 is built from 18 residues. Germline loops: CDR1 LNHNV, CDR2 YYDKDF (reference sequence). This CDR3 is CATSRDLFTGGRNTEAFF. Written as DNA, the CDR3 is TGTGCCACCAGCAGAGATCTCTTCACAGGGGGCAGGAACACTGAAGCTTTCTTT.

This clonotype came up once. The V and J genes are TRBV20-1 and TRBJ1-1; D not certain. The CDR3 covers 16 residues. Trimming cost V 0 bases and J 1 base, with 15 bases left between them. Germline V lookup: CDR1 DFQATT, CDR2 SNEGSKA (reference sequence). CDR3 nucleotides: TGCAGTGCTAGAGACACAAACCCGACAACGAACACTGAAGCTTTCTTT. Its translation: CSARDTNPTTNTEAFF.

To note about this clonotype: An end of the junction does not agree with germline; a read error may underlie this. The chain links TRBV12-3 or TRBV12-4 to TRBJ2-7, with D hard to call. This CDR3 region has 11 residues. The CDR3 sequence: CASSSGPTQLF. As DNA, the CDR3 is TGTGCCAGCAGTTCAGGACCTACACAGCTCTTC.

A few counts support this clonotype. V gene TRBV7-2 combines with J gene TRBJ1-1; D gene ambiguous. The CDR3 consists of 14 residues. V dropped 5 bases and J dropped 4 bases, with 14 bases sitting between them. In germline, CDR1 is SGHTA, CDR2 FQGNSA. The CDR3 region has the DNA TGTGCCAGCAGCGTCGCAATCCGGGTCACTGAAGCTTTCTTT. This gives the protein CASSVAIRVTEAFF.

The V and J genes are TRBV28 and TRBJ1-1; D unresolved. Trimming stripped 3 bases from V and 0 bases from J, with 8 bases between. CDR3 length equals 14 residues. Germline assignment: CDR1 MDHEN and CDR2 SYDVKM. The CDR3 region has the DNA TGTGCCAGCAGTTTCACGAGCTTGAACACTGAAGCTTTCTTT. It yields the protein CASSFTSLNTEAFF.

This clonotype was observed a handful of times. The chain is built from TRBV11-2 and TRBJ2-7; a weak D match, TRBD2 (5 bases). The CDR3 runs to 12 residues. Germline CDR1 and CDR2: SGHAT and FQNNGV. Between the trimmed V and J ends, which lost 3 bases and 9 bases, there was a span of 12 bases. CDR3 DNA: TGTGCCAGCAGCTTGGGAGAGTCCGTGCAGTACTTC. Translating it yields CASSLGESVQYF.

J is TRBJ2-3 and V is TRBV20-1; tentatively, D is TRBD2 (5 bases). The CDR3 extends over 14 amino acids. Germline-derived CDR1 and CDR2 are DFQATT and SNEGSKA (reference sequence). V was trimmed by 2 bases and J by 0 bases, leaving 9 bases between them. DNA for the CDR3: TGCAGTGCTAGATCCAGCGGTAGCACAGATACGCAGTATTTT. Its translation: CSARSSGSTDTQYF.

The rearrangement joins TRBV20-1 to TRBJ1-1; D not certain. Germline CDR1 DFQATT, CDR2 SNEGSKA (reference sequence). CDR3 size: 14 residues. Trimming removed 0 bases at V and 1 base at J, with 9 bases between. The CDR3 DNA reads TGCAGTGCTAGAGATTCGTGGGGGAACACTGAAGCTTTCTTT. It encodes CSARDSWGNTEAFF.

At least ten counts were recorded for this clonotype. V is TRBV2 and J is TRBJ2-7; possibly TRBD2 for D (6 bases). Trimming removed 11 bases from V and 3 bases from J, with 14 bases in between. Germline V gene lookup returns CDR1 SNHLY and CDR2 FYNNEI. CDR3 length equals 12 residues. The CDR3 DNA reads TGTGCCGGGAGGTCGTGGAGCTACGAGCAGTACTTC. Its protein product is CAGRSWSYEQYF.

At least ten counts were recorded for this clonotype. In DNA form, the CDR3 reads TGTGCCAGCAGCGTACCCGTTAGCGGGACCTACGAGCAGTACTTC. Amino acid sequence: CASSVPVSGTYEQYF. This chain connects TRBV9 to TRBJ2-7, with 8 bases matching TRBD2. Trimming at V came to 1 base and at J to 2 bases, leaving 5 bases not matched to a gene. There are 15 residues in the CDR3. Germline V gene data show CDR1 as SGDLS and CDR2 as YYNGEE. Drawing the rest from reference TRBV9 and TRBJ2-7, the complete variable domain is DSGVTQTPKHLITATGQRVTLRCSPRSGDLSVYWYQQSLDQGLQFLIQYYNGEERAKGNILERFSAQQFPDLHSELNLSSLELGDSALYFCASSVPVSGTYEQYFGPGTRLTVT.

This clonotype was detected many times. J is TRBJ1-1 and V is TRBV27; D gene ambiguous. The CDR3 sequence is 14 residues long. Germline CDR1 reads MNHEY; CDR2 reads SMNVEV (reference sequence). Trimming left V 3 bases short and J 1 base short, with 9 bases between. The CDR3 region has the DNA TGTGCCAGCAGTTTTACCTGGCGGAACACTGAAGCTTTCTTT. Its protein is CASSFTWRNTEAFF.

Ten or more counts support this clonotype. The rearrangement links TRBV19 to TRBJ2-7; the match to TRBD1 covers 8 bases. The germline CDR1 and CDR2 sequences are LNHDA and SQIVND (reference sequence). The CDR3 runs to 14 residues. V gave up 7 bases and J gave up 3 bases; unmatched junction bases: 8. Here the CDR3 DNA reads TGTGCCAGTAAAGAAACAGGGGGAGGCTACGAGCAGTACTTC. As protein: CASKETGGGYEQYF.

The chain joins TRBV6-5 to TRBJ2-7, with 8 bases identical to TRBD2. Trimming took 8 bases from V and 2 from J; bases not matched to a gene: 5. The CDR3 consists of 13 residues. Germline CDR1 reads MNHEY; CDR2 reads SVGAGI. The CDR3 DNA is TGTGCCAGCTTACTAGCGGACCCCTACGAGCAGTACTTC. Translated, it gives CASLLADPYEQYF.

In its sample, this clonotype was seen many times. CDR3 sequence: CASSIGGTRKETQYF. Written as DNA, the CDR3 is TGTGCCAGTAGTATAGGGGGGACCAGAAAAGAGACCCAGTACTTC. The J gene is TRBJ2-5, the V gene TRBV19; D may correspond to TRBD1 or TRBD2 (5 bases each). The CDR3 loop spans 15 amino acids. V shed 1 base and J shed 3 bases, with 12 bases lying between them. Germline loops: CDR1 LNHDA, CDR2 SQIVND (reference sequence).

This clonotype was counted at least ten times. The V and J genes are TRBV30 and TRBJ1-5; no clear D. In germline, CDR1 is GTSNPN, CDR2 SVGIG (reference sequence). Trimming removed 1 base at V and 5 bases at J, with 15 bases between. This CDR3 spans 15 amino acids. The CDR3 DNA reads as TGTGCCTGGAGTGCTAACTATTTGAAGGATCAGCCCCAGCATTTT. Its protein is CAWSANYLKDQPQHF.

The chain recombines TRBV7-2 with TRBJ2-5, with D unclear. V gave up 8 bases and J gave up 1 base, with 8 bases separating them. The CDR3 has 12 residues. The V gene's germline CDR1 is SGHTA and CDR2 FQGNSA. CDR3 protein: CASGTPQETQYF. The CDR3 bases are TGTGCCAGCGGTACTCCCCAAGAGACCCAGTACTTC.

This clonotype has at least ten counts. CDR3 nucleotide sequence: TGTGCCAGTATCCCTAGTATGAACACTGAAGCTTTCTTT. This translates into CASIPSMNTEAFF. The chain combines TRBV19 with TRBJ1-1, with D unclear. The germline V and J ends were trimmed by 7 bases and 0 bases, with 9 bases remaining between them. The length of the CDR3 is 13 residues. CDR1 and CDR2 from the germline V gene are LNHDA and SQIVND (reference sequence).

This clonotype was found many times. The genes are TRBV29-1 and TRBJ1-2; tentatively, D is TRBD1 (6 bases). Germline V gives CDR1 SQVTM, CDR2 ANQGSEA. The CDR3 is 11 amino acids. The V end was cut by 6 bases, the J end by 6 bases, with 11 bases between. For the CDR3, the DNA is TGCAGCGTAGGGGGAGGGAATGGCTACACCTTC. It yields the protein CSVGGGNGYTF.

There are many counts of this clonotype. The genes are TRBV6-2 or TRBV6-3 and TRBJ1-2; no firm D call. The ends were cut back, 2 bases at V and 3 bases at J, with 7 bases in the middle. This CDR3 is 13 amino acids long. CDR1 is MNHEY, CDR2 SVGEGT, per germline. Written as DNA, the CDR3 is TGTGCCAGCAGTTACGCCGGGGACTATGGCTACACCTTC. Its protein is CASSYAGDYGYTF.

This chain joins TRBV18 and TRBJ2-7; the D is unclear. Per germline, CDR1 KGHSH and CDR2 LQKENI. With 2 bases removed from V and 0 bases from J, the gap between germline ends came to 11 bases. The CDR3 runs 15 residues. CDR3: CASSPTDSSSYEQYF. CDR3 nucleotide sequence: TGTGCCAGCTCACCAACAGACTCGAGCTCCTACGAGCAGTACTTC.

The rearrangement links TRBV11-2 to TRBJ2-7; TRBD1 agrees at 7 bases. This CDR3 is built from 14 residues. Germline V gives CDR1 SGHAT, CDR2 FQNNGV. The junction had 11 bases not matched to a gene; V was cut back by 3 bases and J by 9 bases. The CDR3 is CASSFSRGKKPQYF. The DNA of the CDR3 is TGTGCCAGCAGCTTCTCCAGGGGGAAGAAACCGCAGTACTTC.

This clonotype has a count of ten or more. This rearrangement joins TRBV6-1 to TRBJ2-7; D call uncertain. Looked up from germline, CDR1 is MNHNS and CDR2 is SASEGT. CDR3 length: 16 residues. V gave up 7 bases and J gave up 3 bases, with 22 bases separating them. In DNA form, the CDR3 reads TGTGCCAGCACCCAACCGTCCGGCAAGCTTAACTACGAGCAGTACTTC. This gives the protein CASTQPSGKLNYEQYF.

Ten or more counts support this clonotype. Compared with germline, one end of the junction differs, possibly owing to a read error. The chain recombines TRBV20-1 with TRBJ1-1; no reliable D call. Germline loops: CDR1 DFQATT, CDR2 SNEGSKA (reference sequence). CDR3 length: 13 residues. The CDR3 protein is CSAGDALNTEAFF. The CDR3 DNA follows: TGCAGTGCTGGAGATGCCCTGAACACTGAAGCTTTCTTT.

This clonotype was seen ten or more times. A much larger clone differs from this one at a single base, so this may be a read error. The rearrangement joins TRBV12-3 or TRBV12-4 to TRBJ1-2; possible D gene TRBD1, 5 bases. The V gene lost 2 bases and the J gene lost 1 base, with 8 bases spanning the gap. This CDR3 is 14 amino acids long. The CDR3 sequence: CASSLIRDNYGYTF. The CDR3 coding sequence is TGTGCCAGCAGTTTAATCAGGGATAACTATGGCTACACCTTC.

This clonotype was found many times. The chain has TRBV6-5 and TRBJ1-5, with D uncertain. CDR1 is MNHEY, CDR2 SVGAGI, per germline. The CDR3 loop spans 12 amino acids. Trimming took off 5 bases at V and 6 bases at J, with 8 bases between the two ends. The CDR3 sequence is CASSTGGQPQHF. The DNA for the CDR3 is TGTGCCAGCAGTACGGGCGGTCAGCCCCAGCATTTT.

This clonotype was observed many times. This chain connects TRBV6-1 to TRBJ1-1; a weak D match, TRBD1 (6 bases). Trimming took off 3 bases at V and 5 bases at J, with 16 bases between the two ends. CDR3 length equals 15 residues. The germline V gene encodes CDR1 MNHNS and CDR2 SASEGT. As DNA, the CDR3 is TGTGCCAGCAGTGATTGGACAGCTGGTGTGACTGAAGCTTTCTTT. Its protein product is CASSDWTAGVTEAFF.

As for this clonotype: This could be a read error, since a much larger clone is one nucleotide away. No conserved phenylalanine or tryptophan is present at the end of the CDR3, so a read error is the likely explanation. This chain links TRBV9 with TRBJ1-5, with D unresolved. The V and J ends lost 4 bases and 5 bases respectively, with 10 bases between them. Germline V lookup: CDR1 SGDLS, CDR2 YYNGEE. The CDR3 contains 13 residues. CDR3 DNA: TGTGCCAGCAGCCCCTCCCAAGATCAGCCCCAGCATCTT. Translation: CASSPSQDQPQHL.